This T cell receptor (beta chain) was profiled in a study of PD-1 blockade in classical Hodgkin lymphoma. Germline V CDR1 and CDR2: SEHNR, FQNEAQ (reference sequence). V lost 5 bases, J lost 5 bases, and 8 bases stayed unmatched. The CDR3 loop spans 15 amino acids. Time point specified: cycle 4 day 1 (C4D1), after five to seven weeks of nivolumab. After autologous stem cell transplantation all patients relapsed, and prior brentuximab vedotin exposure differed between cohorts. Concerning this clone: Its antigen is currently unknown.

Overall study findings and caveats: The study found that TCR diversity rose significantly by C4D1 in CD4+ but not CD8+ cells. Complete responders' diversity at baseline resembled that of newly diagnosed patients.

The protocol was immunoSEQ multiplex PCR, while the TCRdb copy is restricted to in-frame clones and leaves out a portion. The table has around 15,000 clones, approximately 83% seen once. The chain joins TRBV7-9 to TRBJ2-5; 10 nucleotides agree with TRBD2. This TCR came from a human donor with classical Hodgkin lymphoma. Sequencing was performed on peripheral blood mononuclear cells (PBMCs), taken before the fourth cycle of nivolumab. CDR3 sequence: CASSPLAGAGETQYF. The DNA for the CDR3 is TGTGCCAGCAGCCCTCTAGCGGGGGCCGGGGAGACCCAGTACTTC. The full variable domain, its missing parts supplied by reference TRBV7-9 and TRBJ2-5, is DTGVSQNPRHKITKRGQNVTFRCDPISEHNRLYWYRQTLGQGPEFLTYFQNEAQLEKSRLLSDRFSAERPKGSFSTLEIQRTEQGDSAMYLCASSPLAGAGETQYFGPGTRLLVL.